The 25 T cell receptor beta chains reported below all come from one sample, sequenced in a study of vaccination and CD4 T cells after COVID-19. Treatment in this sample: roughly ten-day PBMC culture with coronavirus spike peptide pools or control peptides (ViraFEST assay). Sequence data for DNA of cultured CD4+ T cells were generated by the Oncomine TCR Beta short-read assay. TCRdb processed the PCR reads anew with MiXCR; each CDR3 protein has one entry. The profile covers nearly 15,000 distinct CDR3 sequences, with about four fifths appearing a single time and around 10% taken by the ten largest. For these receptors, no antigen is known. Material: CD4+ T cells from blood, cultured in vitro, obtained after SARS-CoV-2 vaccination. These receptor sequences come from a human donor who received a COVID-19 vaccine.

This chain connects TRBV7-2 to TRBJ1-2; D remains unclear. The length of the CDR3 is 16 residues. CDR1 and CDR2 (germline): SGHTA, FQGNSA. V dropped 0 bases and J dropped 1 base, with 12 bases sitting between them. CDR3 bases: TGTGCCAGCAGCTTAGCGACCGGAGGGATTAACTATGGCTACACCTTC. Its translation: CASSLATGGINYGYTF.

CDR3 loop: CASSQDLGQLEAFF. In DNA form, the CDR3 reads TGTGCCAGCAGCCAAGACCTGGGACAGCTTGAAGCTTTCTTT. This chain uses TRBV4-2 with TRBJ1-1, with 7 bases matching TRBD1. CDR3 length: 14 amino acids. With V trimmed by 0 bases and J by 7 bases, 5 bases remained unmatched. Germline lookup yields CDR1 LGHNA and CDR2 YNFKEQ.

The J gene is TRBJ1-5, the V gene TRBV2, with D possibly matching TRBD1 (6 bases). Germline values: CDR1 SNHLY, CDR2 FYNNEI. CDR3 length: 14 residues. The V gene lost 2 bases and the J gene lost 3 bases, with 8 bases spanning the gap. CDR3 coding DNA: TGTGCCAGCAGTGAACAGGGGATCAATCAGCCCCAGCATTTT. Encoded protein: CASSEQGINQPQHF.

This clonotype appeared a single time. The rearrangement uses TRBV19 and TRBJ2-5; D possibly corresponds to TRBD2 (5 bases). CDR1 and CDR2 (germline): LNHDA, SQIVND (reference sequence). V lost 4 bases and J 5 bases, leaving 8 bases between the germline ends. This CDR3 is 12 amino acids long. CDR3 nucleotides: TGTGCCAGTAGTACCCGGGGTGAGACCCAGTACTTC. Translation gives CASSTRGETQYF.

The DNA of the CDR3 is TGTGCCAGCAGCGGGGCAGGAGGGAACTATGGCTACACCTTC. Its protein product is CASSGAGGNYGYTF. The J gene is TRBJ1-2, the V gene TRBV7-2; TRBD1 might be the D (5 bases). The CDR3 is 14 residues long. The ends were cut back, 5 bases at V and 2 bases at J, with 12 bases in the middle. The germline gives CDR1 SGHTA, CDR2 FQGNSA.

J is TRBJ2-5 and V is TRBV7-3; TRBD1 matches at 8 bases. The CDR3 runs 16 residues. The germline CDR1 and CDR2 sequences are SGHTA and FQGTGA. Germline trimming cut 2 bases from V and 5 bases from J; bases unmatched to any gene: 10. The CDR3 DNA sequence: TGTGCCAGCAGCTTAGGTGGGCCAGGGGGCTCCGAGACCCAGTACTTC. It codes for CASSLGGPGGSETQYF.

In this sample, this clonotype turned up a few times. Here the CDR3 reads CAISETSLQETQYF. The DNA for the CDR3 is TGTGCCATCAGTGAAACTAGTTTACAAGAGACCCAGTACTTC. The chain has TRBV10-3 and TRBJ2-5, with D possibly being TRBD2 (5 bases). With 3 bases removed from V and 2 bases from J, the gap between germline ends came to 10 bases. The CDR3 sequence is 14 residues long. The germline V gene encodes CDR1 ENHRY and CDR2 SYGVKD.

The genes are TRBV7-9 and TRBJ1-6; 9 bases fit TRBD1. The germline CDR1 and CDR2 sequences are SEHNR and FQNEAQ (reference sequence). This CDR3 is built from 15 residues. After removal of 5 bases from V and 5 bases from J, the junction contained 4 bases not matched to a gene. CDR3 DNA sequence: TGTGCCAGCAGCCCGGACAGGGGAAATAATTCACCCCTCCACTTT. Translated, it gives CASSPDRGNNSPLHF. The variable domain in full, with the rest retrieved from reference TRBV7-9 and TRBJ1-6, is DTGVSQNPRHKITKRGQNVTFRCDPISEHNRLYWYRQTLGQGPEFLTYFQNEAQLEKSRLLSDRFSAERPKGSFSTLEIQRTEQGDSAMYLCASSPDRGNNSPLHFGNGTRLTVT.

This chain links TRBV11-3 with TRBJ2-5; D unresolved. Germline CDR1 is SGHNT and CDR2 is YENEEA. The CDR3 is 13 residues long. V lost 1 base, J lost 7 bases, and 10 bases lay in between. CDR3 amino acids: CASSLGVLGTQYF. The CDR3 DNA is TGTGCCAGCAGCTTAGGTGTTTTGGGGACCCAGTACTTC.

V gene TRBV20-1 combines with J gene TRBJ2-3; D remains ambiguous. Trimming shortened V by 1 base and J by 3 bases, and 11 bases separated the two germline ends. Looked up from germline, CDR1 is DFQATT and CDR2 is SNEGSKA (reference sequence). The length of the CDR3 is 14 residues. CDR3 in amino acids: CSARVAGVTDTQYF. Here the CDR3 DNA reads TGCAGTGCTAGAGTTGCCGGAGTTACAGATACGCAGTATTTT.

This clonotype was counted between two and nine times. The CDR3 DNA reads TGCAGTGCCCTAACTAGGGGGGGCTACACCTTC. Its protein is CSALTRGGYTF. The chain is built from TRBV20-1 and TRBJ1-2; D may be TRBD1 (6 bases). Per the germline V gene, CDR1 is DFQATT and CDR2 is SNEGSKA (reference sequence). V lost 6 bases and J lost 8, with 13 bases in between. The CDR3 length is 11 residues.

As DNA, the CDR3 is TGCAGTGCTAGAGAATTGACAGGAAAGGCAGATACGCAGTATTTT. This encodes CSARELTGKADTQYF. The gene calls are TRBV20-1 and TRBJ2-3; possibly TRBD1 for D (6 bases). The V and J ends lost 0 bases and 4 bases respectively, with 14 bases between them. This CDR3 is 15 amino acids long. Germline V lookup: CDR1 DFQATT, CDR2 SNEGSKA (reference sequence).

In nucleotides, the CDR3 is TGTGCCAGTAGCCCAACCCAGGGGGCCAGGCAGCCCCAGCATTTT. This translates into CASSPTQGARQPQHF. V usage is TRBV19 and J usage is TRBJ1-5; 8 bases fit TRBD1. Germline trimming cut 6 bases from V and 7 bases from J; bases unmatched to any gene: 11. This CDR3 has 15 residues. The germline CDR1 and CDR2 sequences are LNHDA and SQIVND (reference sequence).

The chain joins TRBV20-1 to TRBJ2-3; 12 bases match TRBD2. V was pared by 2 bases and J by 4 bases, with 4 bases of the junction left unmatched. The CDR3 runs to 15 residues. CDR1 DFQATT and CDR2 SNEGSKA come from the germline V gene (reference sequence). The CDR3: CSARYSSGGADTQYF. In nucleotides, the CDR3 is TGCAGTGCTAGATATTCTAGCGGGGGGGCAGATACGCAGTATTTT.

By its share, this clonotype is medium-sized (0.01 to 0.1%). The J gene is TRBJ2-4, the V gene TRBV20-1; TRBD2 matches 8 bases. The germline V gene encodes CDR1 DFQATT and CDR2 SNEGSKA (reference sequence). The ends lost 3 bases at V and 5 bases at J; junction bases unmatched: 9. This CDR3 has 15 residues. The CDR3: CSASVSSGRQNIQYF. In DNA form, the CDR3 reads TGCAGTGCTAGTGTGTCTAGCGGGCGCCAAAACATTCAGTACTTC.

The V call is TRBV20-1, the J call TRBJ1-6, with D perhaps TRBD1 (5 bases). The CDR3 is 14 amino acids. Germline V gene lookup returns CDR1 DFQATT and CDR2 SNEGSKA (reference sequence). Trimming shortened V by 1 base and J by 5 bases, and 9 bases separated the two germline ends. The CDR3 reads CSARVPRDNSPLHF. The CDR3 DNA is TGCAGTGCTAGAGTCCCCAGGGATAATTCACCCCTCCACTTT.

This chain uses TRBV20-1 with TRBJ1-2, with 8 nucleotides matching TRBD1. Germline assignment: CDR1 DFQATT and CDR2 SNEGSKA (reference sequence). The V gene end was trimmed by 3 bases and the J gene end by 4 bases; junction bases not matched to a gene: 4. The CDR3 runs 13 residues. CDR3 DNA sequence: TGCAGTGCTAGCCTGACAGGGGCCTATGGCTACACCTTC. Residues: CSASLTGAYGYTF.

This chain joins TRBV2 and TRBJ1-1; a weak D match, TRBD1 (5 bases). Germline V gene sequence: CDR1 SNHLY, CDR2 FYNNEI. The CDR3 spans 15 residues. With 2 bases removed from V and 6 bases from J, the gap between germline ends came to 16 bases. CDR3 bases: TGTGCCAGCAGTGAATTTAGGGGCGTGAGCGCTGAAGCTTTCTTT. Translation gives CASSEFRGVSAEAFF.

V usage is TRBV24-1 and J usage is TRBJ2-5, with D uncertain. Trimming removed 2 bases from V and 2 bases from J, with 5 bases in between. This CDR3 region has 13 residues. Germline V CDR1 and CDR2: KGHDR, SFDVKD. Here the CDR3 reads CATSDSGQETQYF. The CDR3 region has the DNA TGTGCCACCAGTGATTCCGGACAAGAGACCCAGTACTTC.

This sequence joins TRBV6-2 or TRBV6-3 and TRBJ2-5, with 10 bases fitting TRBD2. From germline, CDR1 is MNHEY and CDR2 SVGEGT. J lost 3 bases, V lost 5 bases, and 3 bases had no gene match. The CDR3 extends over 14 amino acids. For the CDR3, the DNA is TGTGCCAGCAGTGGCCTAGCGGGGGAAGAGACCCAGTACTTC. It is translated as CASSGLAGEETQYF.

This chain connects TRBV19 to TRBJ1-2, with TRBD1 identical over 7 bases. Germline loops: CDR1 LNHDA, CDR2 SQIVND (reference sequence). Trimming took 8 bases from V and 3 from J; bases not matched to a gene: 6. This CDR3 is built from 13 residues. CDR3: CASADRADYGYTF. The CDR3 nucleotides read TGTGCCAGTGCTGACAGGGCGGACTATGGCTACACCTTC.

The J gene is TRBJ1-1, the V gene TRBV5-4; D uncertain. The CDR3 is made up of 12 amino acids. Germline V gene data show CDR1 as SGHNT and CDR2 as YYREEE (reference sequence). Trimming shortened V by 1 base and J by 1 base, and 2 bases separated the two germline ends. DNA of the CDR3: TGTGCCAGCAGCTTGTCGAACACTGAAGCTTTCTTT. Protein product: CASSLSNTEAFF.

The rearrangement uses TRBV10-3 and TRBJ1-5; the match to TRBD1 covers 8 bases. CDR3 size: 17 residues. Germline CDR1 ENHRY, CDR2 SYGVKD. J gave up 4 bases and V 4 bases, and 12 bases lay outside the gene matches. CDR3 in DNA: TGTGCCATCAGTGCCACTGGGACAGGCCTAAATAATCAGCCCCAGCATTTT. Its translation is CAISATGTGLNNQPQHF.

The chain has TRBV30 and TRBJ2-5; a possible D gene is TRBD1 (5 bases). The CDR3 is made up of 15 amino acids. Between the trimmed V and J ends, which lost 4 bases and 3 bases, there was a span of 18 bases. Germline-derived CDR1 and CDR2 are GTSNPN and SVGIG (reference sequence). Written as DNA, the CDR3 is TGTGCCTGGAAGGGTGATCCAGGGTTCGAAGAGACCCAGTACTTC. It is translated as CAWKGDPGFEETQYF.

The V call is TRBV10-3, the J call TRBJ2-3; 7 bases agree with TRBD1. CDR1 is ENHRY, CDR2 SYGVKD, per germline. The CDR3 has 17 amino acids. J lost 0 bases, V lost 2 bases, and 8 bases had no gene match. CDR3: CAISEPADRVSTDTQYF. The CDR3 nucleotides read TGTGCCATCAGTGAGCCGGCCGACAGGGTGAGCACAGATACGCAGTATTTT.